The 15 T cell receptor beta chains presented below share a single source sample, sequenced in a study of T-cell reconstitution after alpha-beta-depleted transplantation in children. During its preparation, the TCRbeta library received unique molecular identifiers. TCRdb passed the PCR reads through MiXCR, listing each CDR3 protein once. In the table there are fewer than 750,000 distinct CDR3 sequences, 25% to 30% of which are singletons. The source material was PBMCs, sampled before TCRalphabeta/CD19-depleted stem cell transplant. These receptors were collected from a boy in the first two years of life with Wiskott-Aldrich syndrome, due to receive a stem cell transplant.

This clonotype was observed a handful of times. V gene TRBV27 combines with J gene TRBJ1-1; 10 nucleotides align to TRBD1. Germline assignment: CDR1 MNHEY and CDR2 SMNVEV (reference sequence). V dropped 6 bases and J dropped 0; count of bases not matched to a gene: 13. CDR3 length: 18 residues. This chain's CDR3 is CASRLRTGGLGMNTEAFF. The CDR3 DNA reads TGTGCCAGCAGGCTGAGGACAGGGGGACTAGGTATGAACACTGAAGCTTTCTTT.

This clonotype was seen a few times. V is TRBV5-1 and J is TRBJ2-1; possibly TRBD2 for D (5 bases). V lost 0 bases, J lost 7 bases, and 11 bases lay in between. This CDR3 is built from 14 residues. CDR1 and CDR2 (germline): SGHRS, YFSETQ. CDR3 sequence reads: CASSLELEVNEQFF. The CDR3 nucleotides read TGCGCCAGCAGCTTGGAACTAGAGGTGAATGAGCAGTTCTTC.

This clonotype was observed a handful of times. The CDR3 DNA reads as TGTGCCAGCTCACCAGCGGGATTCGCCTACAATGAGCAGTTCTTC. This sequence encodes CASSPAGFAYNEQFF. The chain has TRBV18 and TRBJ2-1, with TRBD2 as a possible D gene (6 bases). The V end lost 2 bases, the J end lost 2 bases, and 10 bases lay between the germline ends. The CDR3 has 15 amino acids. Germline values: CDR1 KGHSH, CDR2 LQKENI.

The rearrangement uses TRBV5-1 and TRBJ2-1, with D perhaps assigned TRBD1 or TRBD2 (5 bases each). V gave up 3 bases and J gave up 7 bases, with 11 bases separating them. The CDR3 runs to 13 residues. Germline V gene lookup returns CDR1 SGHRS and CDR2 YFSETQ. DNA for the CDR3: TGCGCCAGCAGCTCGGGACGCCGGAATGAGCAGTTCTTC. It translates to CASSSGRRNEQFF. The full variable domain, rest sourced from reference TRBV5-1 and TRBJ2-1, is KAGVTQTPRYLIKTRGQQVTLSCSPISGHRSVSWYQQTPGQGLQFLFEYFSETQRNKGNFPGRFSGRQFSNSRSEMNVSTLELGDSALYLCASSSGRRNEQFFGPGTRLTVL.

The chain carries TRBV5-1 and TRBJ2-3, with 12 bases that match TRBD2. CDR1 is SGHRS, CDR2 YFSETQ, per germline. With V trimmed by 0 bases and J by 2 bases, 4 bases remained unmatched. This CDR3 is 17 amino acids long. CDR3 DNA sequence: TGCGCCAGCAGCTTGGCCGGACTAGCGGGGTACACAGATACGCAGTATTTT. Protein: CASSLAGLAGYTDTQYF.

This sequence joins TRBV7-2 and TRBJ2-7; 7 nucleotides agree with TRBD1. The CDR3 has 15 residues. CDR1 is SGHTA, CDR2 FQGNSA, per germline. V was clipped by 1 base and J by 4 bases; unmatched bases: 7. The CDR3 spells CASSLVLSGGYEQYF. The CDR3 nucleotides read TGTGCCAGCAGCTTAGTCTTGTCAGGGGGATACGAGCAGTACTTC.

The chain joins TRBV12-3 or TRBV12-4 to TRBJ1-1; D gene unclear. This CDR3 has 15 amino acids. V was clipped by 2 bases and J by 0 bases, with 10 bases between them. The CDR3 DNA reads as TGTGCCAGCAGTTTAAGGGCTATGCTGAACACTGAAGCTTTCTTT. Amino acid sequence: CASSLRAMLNTEAFF.

The sample holds a few counts of this clonotype. V is TRBV15 and J is TRBJ2-5; D could derive from TRBD1 or TRBD2 (5 bases each). The germline V and J ends were trimmed by 6 bases and 5 bases, with 10 bases remaining between them. The CDR3 has 12 residues. CDR1 LNHNV and CDR2 YYDKDF come from the germline V gene (reference sequence). The CDR3 nucleotides are TGTGCCACCAGTGGGGGTATGGAGACCCAGTACTTC. Amino acid sequence: CATSGGMETQYF.

This clonotype was counted between two and nine times. The chain employs TRBV6-1 and TRBJ2-1; D uncertain. Germline CDR1 reads MNHNS; CDR2 reads SASEGT. The CDR3 totals 12 residues. Trimming cost V 4 bases and J 10 bases, with 11 bases left between them. The CDR3 DNA follows: TGTGCCAGCAGTGTACGAGTATGGGAGCAGTTCTTC. It translates to CASSVRVWEQFF.

This chain links TRBV28 with TRBJ2-1, with a weak D call TRBD2 (5 bases). V lost 3 bases to trimming and J lost 10 bases, with 16 bases between them. The CDR3 loop spans 14 amino acids. Germline V CDR1 and CDR2: MDHEN, SYDVKM. CDR3 sequence reads: CASSFRSGGREQFF. Here the CDR3 DNA reads TGTGCCAGCAGTTTTAGGAGTGGAGGCCGAGAGCAGTTCTTC.

This clonotype occurred a few times. The chain links TRBV20-1 to TRBJ2-1, with 7 bases identical to TRBD2. The CDR3 contains 13 residues. Trimming cost V 3 bases and J 7 bases; bases outside gene matches: 6. Germline V lookup: CDR1 DFQATT, CDR2 SNEGSKA (reference sequence). The chain's CDR3 is CSASAAGVNEQFF. Here the CDR3 DNA reads TGCAGTGCTAGCGCGGCGGGAGTGAATGAGCAGTTCTTC.

Only a few counts were recorded for this clonotype. The chain links TRBV28 to TRBJ2-5; D is ambiguous. CDR3 length: 12 residues. Trimming took 3 bases from V and 5 from J, leaving 7 bases between them. Germline V CDR1 and CDR2: MDHEN, SYDVKM. The CDR3 is CASSLKWETQYF. CDR3 nucleotides: TGTGCCAGCAGTTTGAAGTGGGAGACCCAGTACTTC.

This clonotype was seen only a few times. This rearrangement joins TRBV24-1 to TRBJ2-2; the match to TRBD2 covers 7 bases. Per germline, CDR1 KGHDR and CDR2 SFDVKD. The CDR3 runs 17 residues. After removal of 2 bases from V and 4 bases from J, the junction contained 9 bases not matched to a gene. This CDR3 reads CATSDSRLAIGTGELFF. In DNA, the CDR3 is TGTGCCACCAGTGATTCGCGACTAGCAATCGGCACCGGGGAGCTGTTTTTT.

This chain links TRBV20-1 with TRBJ2-6; D gene uncertain. The CDR3 is 16 residues long. V was trimmed by 1 base and J by 0 bases, leaving 10 bases between them. Germline V lookup: CDR1 DFQATT, CDR2 SNEGSKA (reference sequence). CDR3 coding DNA: TGCAGTGCTAGAGGGGTCTATGGCTCTGGGGCCAACGTCCTGACTTTC. It codes for CSARGVYGSGANVLTF.

The chain uses TRBV11-2 and TRBJ2-1; weak D call: TRBD1 (5 bases). The germline V and J ends were trimmed by 2 bases and 0 bases, with 14 bases remaining between them. CDR3 length: 17 residues. Germline CDR1 SGHAT, CDR2 FQNNGV. The CDR3 loop reads CASSLPARRGSYNEQFF. The CDR3 coding sequence is TGTGCCAGCAGCTTACCCGCCCGAAGGGGCTCCTACAATGAGCAGTTCTTC.